The clone carrying this T cell receptor beta chain occurred a few times. What it binds is not known. This sample is part of a study of CD8 T cells in ankylosing spondylitis. Broader study findings: Matched ankylosing spondylitis synovial fluid reportedly contained a significantly enriched population of disease-linked clones. A TCR beta motif made of about eight highly homologous variants seemed typical of ankylosing spondylitis blood. Existing reports had already noted some motif variants in reactive arthritis synovial fluid and blood. Disease-linked clones, CD8+, were relatively rare in peripheral blood.

Trimming cost V 0 bases and J 0 bases, with 14 bases left between them. The germline gives CDR1 LGHNA, CDR2 YNFKEQ. The CDR3 runs to 18 residues. Using quantitative 5'-RACE with molecular barcodes, the authors made TCR beta libraries. MiXCR, run by TCRdb on the 5' RACE reads, gives a single entry per CDR3 protein. The table includes approximately 540,000 distinct CDR3 sequences, 10% to 15% detected once. This sequence originates from a male donor with ankylosing spondylitis. Sequencing used blood, either unsorted or a sorted T cell fraction (not recorded which). The rearrangement joins TRBV4-2 to TRBJ1-4, with D perhaps matching TRBD1 (5 bases). CDR3 bases: TGTGCCAGCAGCCAAGATAACAAGGGGTTGGCAACTAATGAAAAACTGTTTTTT. Translating gives CASSQDNKGLATNEKLFF.